Below, 23 T cell receptor beta chains from the same sample are listed, as sequenced in a study of T cells in Graves' hyperthyroidism and ophthalmopathy (dated by TCRdb to about 2019). Library generation was performed with multiplex PCR. Sequencing relied on an Illumina HiSeq 2000. The TCR beta CDR3 regions were amplified from the RNA transcripts. The TCR CDR3 was subjected to a first round of RT-PCR using the HTBI primer set and the Qiagen OneStep RT-PCR kit. Using fastp at Q25 and MiXCR, TCRdb reprocessed the public reads and kept productive beta chains. Each CDR3 protein appears once, grouped with its most common genes and DNA. The sample table records about 400,000 distinct CDR3 sequences; around 15% of these occur just once. The ten largest clonotypes hold 25% to 30% of the sample. The source material was blood. These receptors all come from a man over 45 with Graves' ophthalmopathy.

This clonotype was seen a single time. The gene calls are TRBV6-5 and TRBJ2-2; D call uncertain. The ends were cut back, 2 bases at V and 0 bases at J, with 7 bases in the middle. From germline, CDR1 is MNHEY and CDR2 SVGAGI. This CDR3 region has 15 residues. The CDR3 nucleotides read TGTGCCAGCAGTTACGGCAGTTCGAACACCGGGGAGCTGTTTTTT. Protein sequence: CASSYGSSNTGELFF.

This clonotype was picked up many times. V and J are TRBV19 and TRBJ1-1, with unresolved D. The germline V and J ends were trimmed by 1 base and 4 bases, with 7 bases remaining between them. Germline lookup yields CDR1 LNHDA and CDR2 SQIVND (reference sequence). The CDR3 consists of 13 residues. CDR3 protein: CASSIVTGTEAFF. CDR3 DNA sequence: TGTGCCAGTAGTATAGTTACCGGCACTGAAGCTTTCTTT.

This clonotype has at least ten counts. V gene TRBV3-1 combines with J gene TRBJ2-7; D is undetermined. Germline V gene lookup returns CDR1 LGHDT and CDR2 YNNKEL (reference sequence). This CDR3 comprises 13 residues. V dropped 0 bases and J dropped 6 bases, with 9 bases sitting between them. The CDR3: CASSQDLGSEQYF. The CDR3 DNA reads TGTGCCAGCAGCCAAGATTTGGGTTCCGAGCAGTACTTC.

The sample holds many counts of this clonotype. The chain employs TRBV10-3 and TRBJ1-2, with D maybe TRBD1 (6 bases). This CDR3 contains 12 residues. V dropped 5 bases and J dropped 6 bases, with 10 bases sitting between them. Germline CDR1 reads ENHRY; CDR2 reads SYGVKD. CDR3 loop: CAISIQGDGYTF. The DNA for the CDR3 is TGTGCCATCAGTATACAGGGAGATGGCTACACCTTC.

The sample holds many counts of this clonotype. V and J are TRBV30 and TRBJ1-5; D unresolved. This CDR3 has 14 amino acids. Trimming pared 2 bases from V and 2 bases from J, leaving 10 bases between. Germline lookup yields CDR1 GTSNPN and CDR2 SVGIG (reference sequence). The CDR3 DNA sequence: TGTGCCTGGAGTCAAAGGGTGGGCAATCAGCCCCAGCATTTT. This gives the protein CAWSQRVGNQPQHF.

This clonotype was picked up many times. The V call is TRBV3-1, the J call TRBJ2-7; the D gene is possibly TRBD2 (5 bases). CDR3 length: 13 residues. Germline CDR1 LGHDT, CDR2 YNNKEL (reference sequence). Deletions cut 2 bases from V and 7 bases from J, with 12 bases between. CDR3 coding DNA: TGTGCCAGCAGCCAACTCAGCGGAGGAGAGCAGTACTTC. Amino acid sequence: CASSQLSGGEQYF.

In DNA form, the CDR3 reads TGTGCCAGCAGCGTTTTTGCGGGGGAGGCTTCACCCCTCCACTTT. Translation gives CASSVFAGEASPLHF. The chain recombines TRBV9 with TRBJ1-6; possibly TRBD1 for D (5 bases). V dropped 2 bases and J dropped 9 bases, with 15 bases sitting between them. CDR1 SGDLS and CDR2 YYNGEE come from the germline V gene. The length of the CDR3 is 15 residues. Supplemented by reference TRBV9 and TRBJ1-6, the full variable domain reads DSGVTQTPKHLITATGQRVTLRCSPRSGDLSVYWYQQSLDQGLQFLIQYYNGEERAKGNILERFSAQQFPDLHSELNLSSLELGDSALYFCASSVFAGEASPLHFGNGTRLTVT.

The table lists this clonotype with a few counts. The chain couples TRBV20-1 to TRBJ2-3; D may correspond to TRBD1 or TRBD2 (6 bases each). Per germline, CDR1 DFQATT and CDR2 SNEGSKA (reference sequence). With 6 bases removed from V and 6 bases from J, the gap between germline ends came to 16 bases. The CDR3 contains 13 residues. The DNA of the CDR3 is TGCAGTGCCAGGGGACTCCTTCTCGATACGCAGTATTTT. It specifies CSARGLLLDTQYF.

The chain employs TRBV4-1 and TRBJ2-2; D not resolved. The CDR3 covers 13 residues. CDR1 is MGHRA and CDR2 is YSYEKL in the germline V gene. V gave up 3 bases and J gave up 5 bases, with 7 bases separating them. CDR3: CASSHSLTGELFF. CDR3 DNA: TGCGCCAGCAGCCATAGCCTAACCGGGGAGCTGTTTTTT.

Concerning this clonotype: A clone one base away is much larger, so this may be a read error. The CDR3 does not end in the conserved phenylalanine or tryptophan, so this is likely a read error. The chain links TRBV12-3 or TRBV12-4 to TRBJ1-5; D remains ambiguous. Trimming pared 2 bases from V and 0 bases from J, leaving 11 bases between. The length of the CDR3 is 16 residues. CDR3 coding DNA: TGTGCCAGCAGTTTATTTGGGCACTTTAGCAATCAGCCCCAGCATTAT. It is translated as CASSLFGHFSNQPQHY.

This clonotype was observed a handful of times. The rearrangement links TRBV12-3 or TRBV12-4 to TRBJ2-6; D is uncertain. The CDR3 contains 17 residues. The V gene lost 3 bases and the J gene lost 2 bases, with 14 bases spanning the gap. The CDR3 loop reads CASSFGADTTGANVLTF. The CDR3 DNA sequence: TGTGCCAGCAGTTTTGGTGCCGATACCACTGGGGCCAACGTCCTGACTTTC.

This clonotype was observed many times. The rearrangement joins TRBV27 to TRBJ2-1, with D maybe TRBD2 (6 bases). V was trimmed by 6 bases and J by 6 bases, leaving 21 bases between them. Looked up from germline, CDR1 is MNHEY and CDR2 is SMNVEV (reference sequence). The CDR3 spans 16 residues. The CDR3 sequence: CASSPWVDYPPNEQFF. CDR3 bases: TGTGCCAGCAGCCCTTGGGTGGACTACCCCCCCAATGAGCAGTTCTTC.

The table lists this clonotype with many counts. The chain joins TRBV3-1 to TRBJ2-4; 9 bases agree with TRBD1. V lost 7 bases, J lost 2 bases, and 6 bases stayed unmatched. The CDR3 loop spans 15 amino acids. Germline V CDR1 and CDR2: LGHDT, YNNKEL (reference sequence). The CDR3 spells CASTTGGRTKNIQYF. The CDR3 nucleotides are TGTGCCAGCACCACAGGGGGCAGGACCAAAAACATTCAGTACTTC.

A few counts support this clonotype. One end of the junction varies from germline; a read error may be responsible. This chain connects TRBV10-3 to TRBJ1-4; TRBD1 is a possible D gene (5 bases). Per germline, CDR1 ENHRY and CDR2 SYGVKD. The CDR3 covers 15 residues. CDR3 DNA: TGTGCCATCAGTGATCGGGGCAGGGCATCTGAAGAACTGTTTTTT. As protein: CAISDRGRASEELFF.

This clonotype was observed many times. The gene calls are TRBV2 and TRBJ1-2, with D maybe TRBD1 (5 bases). The germline gives CDR1 SNHLY, CDR2 FYNNEI. V was cut by 6 bases and J by 0 bases, with 14 bases left in between. The CDR3 is made up of 15 amino acids. The CDR3 sequence is CASSPGRSANYGYTF. Here the CDR3 DNA reads TGTGCCAGCAGCCCAGGGAGATCAGCTAACTATGGCTACACCTTC.

Ten or more counts support this clonotype. The chain uses TRBV2 and TRBJ2-1, with 10 bases fitting TRBD2. V lost 2 bases and J lost 1; bases outside the gene matches: 8. Germline loops: CDR1 SNHLY, CDR2 FYNNEI. The CDR3 sequence is 18 residues long. CDR3 region: CASSEKKREGPSYNEQFF. In DNA form, the CDR3 reads TGTGCCAGCAGTGAAAAGAAGCGGGAGGGCCCATCCTACAATGAGCAGTTCTTC.

This clonotype was seen at least ten times. The chain employs TRBV11-1 and TRBJ2-7; either TRBD1 or TRBD2 may supply D (6 bases each). The germline CDR1 and CDR2 sequences are SGHAT and FQDESV (reference sequence). This CDR3 is built from 17 residues. Trimming removed 0 bases at V and 0 bases at J, with 15 bases between. The CDR3 spells CASSLALQGGHSYEQYF. In DNA form, the CDR3 reads TGTGCCAGCAGCTTAGCCCTACAGGGAGGACACTCCTACGAGCAGTACTTC.

This clonotype was seen many times. J is TRBJ1-2 and V is TRBV5-6; D perhaps matches TRBD1 (5 bases). Germline CDR1 is SGHDT and CDR2 is YYEEEE. The CDR3 consists of 14 residues. V shed 0 bases and J shed 8 bases, with 14 bases lying between them. CDR3 sequence reads: CASSLGRGTGGYTF. The CDR3 DNA sequence: TGTGCCAGCAGCTTGGGTAGGGGTACCGGCGGCTACACCTTC.

About this clonotype itself: A much larger clone is a single base away; this may be a read error. The chain joins TRBV3-1 to TRBJ2-3; 10 nucleotides match TRBD2. V shed 6 bases, J shed 8 bases, and the junction held 11 bases outside the gene matches. Looked up from germline, CDR1 is LGHDT and CDR2 is YNNKEL (reference sequence). There are 15 residues in the CDR3. In DNA form, the CDR3 reads TGTGCCAGCAGTACTAGCGGGGTCGTTCGGGGTACGCAGTATTTT. It specifies CASSTSGVVRGTQYF.

The J gene is TRBJ2-1, the V gene TRBV20-1, with D possibly matching TRBD2 (5 bases). Germline CDR1 is DFQATT and CDR2 is SNEGSKA (reference sequence). Trimming took off 2 bases at V and 2 bases at J, with 13 bases between the two ends. This CDR3 spans 15 amino acids. The CDR3 DNA sequence: TGCAGTGCTAGAAGCATTCGGGATACCTACAATGAGCAGTTCTTC. Protein: CSARSIRDTYNEQFF.

This clonotype was seen many times. The J gene is TRBJ2-1, the V gene TRBV3-1; 10 positions agree with TRBD2. This CDR3 spans 16 amino acids. V shed 4 bases and J 6 bases; nucleotides not matched to a gene: 9. Germline V gives CDR1 LGHDT, CDR2 YNNKEL (reference sequence). The CDR3 sequence is CASSLKSGRGGNEQFF. In DNA, the CDR3 is TGTGCCAGCAGCCTAAAAAGCGGGAGGGGTGGCAATGAGCAGTTCTTC.

The chain links TRBV5-8 to TRBJ2-7; D is undetermined. V lost 3 bases and J 0 bases, leaving 10 bases between the germline ends. This CDR3 spans 14 amino acids. Germline CDR1 reads SGHTS; CDR2 reads YDEGEE. The CDR3 coding sequence is TGTGCCAGCAGCTATCTCGGTAGCTCCTACGAGCAGTACTTC. Translating it yields CASSYLGSSYEQYF.

The rearrangement uses TRBV5-1 and TRBJ2-2, with D perhaps TRBD2 (6 bases). The CDR3 extends over 15 amino acids. The V gene lost 1 base and the J gene lost 4 bases, with 11 bases spanning the gap. Germline loops: CDR1 SGHRS, CDR2 YFSETQ. CDR3 in DNA: TGCGCCAGCAGCTTGTGGGAGGTGGGCACCGGGGAGCTGTTTTTT. Residues: CASSLWEVGTGELFF.